Listed below are T cell receptor beta chains from one sample, sequenced in a study of Graves' ophthalmopathy and Graves' hyperthyroidism. TCRdb independently ran MiXCR on the multiplex PCR reads; one entry per CDR3 protein. The sample carries about 230,000 distinct CDR3 sequences, less than 55% recorded once. Material for sequencing was peripheral blood. The source is an adult man with Graves' ophthalmopathy. Each CDR3 is given with its conserved first and last residue. Fields, in order: clone size, V gene, J gene, D gene, CDR3 protein, CDR3 DNA. D genes are given only for firm matches. Only part of the rows carry a size: once, few, many, or a class if the clone is expanded.

size: .
V: TRBV28
J: TRBJ2-7
D: .
CDR3: CASRATTEQYF
DNA: TGTGCCAGCAGAGCCACAACCGAGCAGTACTTC

size: .
V: TRBV7-9
J: TRBJ2-1
D: .
CDR3: CASSLVVRESNEQFF
DNA: TGTGCCAGCAGCTTAGTGGTCAGGGAGAGCAATGAGCAGTTCTTC

size: .
V: TRBV12-3/TRBV12-4
J: TRBJ1-1
D: .
CDR3: CASSLVAGALNTEAFF
DNA: TGTGCCAGCAGTTTAGTGGCAGGGGCCTTGAACACTGAAGCTTTCTTT

size: .
V: TRBV2
J: TRBJ1-1
D: TRBD1
CDR3: CASSEGGQGVGRTEAFF
DNA: TGTGCCAGCAGTGAAGGGGGACAGGGGGTAGGAAGGACTGAAGCTTTCTTT

size: .
V: TRBV7-9
J: TRBJ2-2
D: .
CDR3: CASSAWTYNTGELFF
DNA: TGTGCCAGCAGTGCTTGGACATATAACACCGGGGAGCTGTTTTTT

size: few
V: TRBV5-1
J: TRBJ2-5
D: .
CDR3: CASSLGPTGSRGGTQYF
DNA: TGCGCCAGCAGCTTGGGCCCGACAGGCTCACGGGGAGGGACCCAGTACTTC

size: .
V: TRBV24-1
J: TRBJ1-5
D: .
CDR3: CATSHLDSNQPQHF
DNA: TGTGCCACCAGTCACCTTGATAGCAATCAGCCCCAGCATTTT

size: .
V: TRBV9
J: TRBJ1-6
D: .
CDR3: CASSRRGRNSPLHF
DNA: TGTGCCAGTAGTAGAAGAGGTCGGAATTCACCCCTCCACTTT

size: once
V: TRBV29-1
J: TRBJ1-5
D: .
CDR3: CSVIVDTAWEGQPQHF
DNA: TGCAGCGTCATCGTGGACACTGCCTGGGAAGGGCAGCCCCAGCATTTT

size: few
V: TRBV2
J: TRBJ2-5
D: .
CDR3: CASSEKFIQETQYF
DNA: TGTGCCAGCAGTGAAAAGTTCATCCAAGAGACCCAGTACTTC

size: .
V: TRBV10-3
J: TRBJ2-2
D: TRBD2
CDR3: CAISETSGGTNTGELFF
DNA: TGTGCCATCAGTGAAACTAGCGGGGGGACCAACACCGGGGAGCTGTTTTTT

size: .
V: TRBV5-8
J: TRBJ1-2
D: TRBD1
CDR3: CASSSLGTGKYYYGYTF
DNA: TGTGCCAGCAGCTCCTTGGGGACAGGGAAGTATTACTATGGCTACACCTTC

size: few
V: TRBV10-2
J: TRBJ1-2
D: .
CDR3: CASSETKEGGYTF
DNA: TGCGCCAGCAGTGAGACGAAGGAGGGTGGCTACACCTTC

size: .
V: TRBV10-3
J: TRBJ1-2
D: TRBD1
CDR3: CASSPPGQGWYYGYTF
DNA: TGTGCCAGCTCACCACCAGGACAGGGGTGGTACTATGGCTACACCTTC

size: few
V: TRBV19
J: TRBJ2-7
D: TRBD2
CDR3: CASSRGLAGNEQYF
DNA: TGTGCCAGTAGTCGAGGACTAGCGGGGAACGAGCAGTACTTC

size: few
V: TRBV4-1
J: TRBJ2-5
D: TRBD1
CDR3: CASSLTGTVQETQYF
DNA: TGCGCCAGCAGTTTGACCGGGACAGTCCAAGAGACCCAGTACTTC

size: .
V: TRBV29-1
J: TRBJ2-1
D: TRBD2
CDR3: CSVSSGSDEQFF
DNA: TGCAGCGTCTCTAGCGGGAGCGATGAGCAGTTCTTC

size: .
V: TRBV20-1
J: TRBJ1-6
D: .
CDR3: CSAREGSSYNSPLHF
DNA: TGCAGTGCTAGAGAGGGGAGCTCCTATAATTCACCCCTCCACTTT

size: .
V: TRBV6-1
J: TRBJ1-5
D: TRBD1
CDR3: CASSYAPTGDQPQHF
DNA: TGTGCCAGCAGTTACGCTCCTACAGGGGATCAGCCCCAGCATTTT

size: .
V: TRBV4-1
J: TRBJ1-5
D: .
CDR3: CASSQPGQPQHF
DNA: TGCGCCAGCAGCCAACCTGGTCAGCCCCAGCATTTT

size: .
V: TRBV7-2
J: TRBJ2-3
D: .
CDR3: CASSSSRDPWETQYF
DNA: TGTGCCAGCAGCTCTTCCCGGGACCCGTGGGAGACGCAGTATTTT

size: few
V: TRBV9
J: TRBJ2-7
D: .
CDR3: CASSTEDSLPSKQYF
DNA: TGTGCCAGCAGCACAGAAGACTCCCTTCCCTCCAAGCAGTACTTC

size: .
V: TRBV10-1
J: TRBJ1-6
D: .
CDR3: CASSAAQGRTNSPLHF
DNA: TGCGCCAGCAGTGCGGCACAGGGAAGAACTAATTCACCCCTCCACTTT

size: once
V: TRBV25-1
J: TRBJ1-3
D: .
CDR3: CASSQGDLSSGNTIYF
DNA: TGCGCCAGCAGCCAAGGGGACTTGAGCTCTGGAAACACCATATATTTT

size: .
V: TRBV7-9
J: TRBJ2-7
D: .
CDR3: CASSLGAGLSYEQYF
DNA: TGTGCCAGCAGCTTAGGGGCAGGATTATCCTACGAGCAGTACTTC

size: few
V: TRBV7-9
J: TRBJ1-5
D: .
CDR3: CASSPSPSSNQPQHF
DNA: TGTGCCAGCAGCCCTAGTCCCAGTAGCAATCAGCCCCAGCATTTT

size: .
V: TRBV7-9
J: TRBJ2-5
D: TRBD2
CDR3: CASGPWTSGGAWETQYF
DNA: TGTGCCAGCGGTCCGTGGACTAGCGGGGGGGCTTGGGAGACCCAGTACTTC

size: once
V: TRBV12-3/TRBV12-4
J: TRBJ1-2
D: .
CDR3: CASSSKGVWYGYTF
DNA: TGTGCCAGCAGTTCAAAGGGAGTGTGGTATGGCTACACCTTC

size: few
V: TRBV19
J: TRBJ1-2
D: .
CDR3: CASTPIFTGSYGYTF
DNA: TGTGCCAGTACCCCGATCTTTACTGGGAGCTATGGCTACACCTTC

size: .
V: TRBV28
J: TRBJ1-2
D: .
CDR3: CASSLAMGGYTF
DNA: TGTGCCAGCAGTTTAGCCATGGGGGGCTACACCTTC

size: .
V: TRBV29-1
J: TRBJ2-5
D: .
CDR3: CSVAKGPRETQYF
DNA: TGCAGCGTAGCCAAAGGGCCCCGGGAGACCCAGTACTTC

size: .
V: TRBV20-1
J: TRBJ2-7
D: .
CDR3: CSARQPTSEQYF
DNA: TGCAGTGCTAGACAGCCCACTAGCGAGCAGTACTTC

size: many
V: TRBV29-1
J: TRBJ2-7
D: .
CDR3: CSVESQGYEQYF
DNA: TGCAGCGTTGAAAGCCAGGGCTACGAGCAGTACTTC

size: .
V: TRBV5-1
J: TRBJ1-1
D: .
CDR3: CASSATVTREAFF
DNA: TGCGCCAGCAGCGCGACGGTTACGCGCGAAGCTTTCTTT

size: .
V: TRBV7-9
J: TRBJ2-6
D: TRBD2
CDR3: CASSPRGGTSGSGANVLTF
DNA: TGTGCCAGCAGCCCACGGGGGGGGACTAGCGGCTCTGGGGCCAACGTCCTGACTTTC

size: many
V: TRBV15
J: TRBJ2-7
D: TRBD1
CDR3: CATSSDRGGYEQYF
DNA: TGTGCCACCAGCAGCGACAGGGGTGGTTACGAGCAGTACTTC

size: .
V: TRBV19
J: TRBJ1-2
D: .
CDR3: CASRPRTAYGYTF
DNA: TGTGCCAGTAGACCCCGGACTGCCTATGGCTACACCTTC

size: .
V: TRBV7-3
J: TRBJ2-3
D: .
CDR3: CASSSEATDTQYF
DNA: TGTGCCAGCAGCTCGGAAGCGACAGATACGCAGTATTTT

size: few
V: TRBV20-1
J: TRBJ1-5
D: .
CDR3: CSARDTYSNQPQHF
DNA: TGCAGTGCTAGAGACACATATAGCAATCAGCCCCAGCATTTT

size: .
V: TRBV2
J: TRBJ1-4
D: .
CDR3: CASLTEPNEKLFF
DNA: TGTGCCAGCCTCACAGAACCTAATGAAAAACTGTTTTTT

size: .
V: TRBV2
J: TRBJ2-5
D: .
CDR3: CASKQGRDMETQYF
DNA: TGTGCCAGCAAGCAGGGGCGCGATATGGAGACCCAGTACTTC

size: .
V: TRBV2
J: TRBJ2-3
D: .
CDR3: CASLRTDTQYF
DNA: TGTGCCAGCCTGCGAACAGATACGCAGTATTTT

size: many
V: TRBV25-1
J: TRBJ2-7
D: TRBD2
CDR3: CASSVRLATMGEQYF
DNA: TGTGCCAGCAGTGTTAGACTAGCGACTATGGGGGAGCAGTACTTC

size: .
V: TRBV7-6
J: TRBJ1-6
D: TRBD1
CDR3: CASSPGTVNSYNSPLHF
DNA: TGTGCCAGCAGCCCCGGGACAGTGAACTCCTATAATTCACCCCTCCACTTT

size: .
V: TRBV5-6
J: TRBJ1-1
D: TRBD1
CDR3: CASSYPNRGEGTEAFF
DNA: TGTGCCAGCAGCTACCCAAACAGGGGTGAGGGCACTGAAGCTTTCTTT

size: many
V: TRBV7-2
J: TRBJ2-7
D: .
CDR3: CASSLGIEDEQYF
DNA: TGTGCCAGCAGCTTAGGAATTGAGGACGAGCAGTACTTC

size: .
V: TRBV7-2
J: TRBJ2-5
D: .
CDR3: CASSLEIVSNEETQYF
DNA: TGTGCCAGCAGCTTAGAGATTGTATCGAACGAAGAGACCCAGTACTTC

size: .
V: TRBV2
J: TRBJ2-2
D: TRBD2
CDR3: CASFGLAGAGELFF
DNA: TGTGCCAGCTTTGGACTAGCGGGAGCCGGGGAGCTGTTTTTT

size: few
V: TRBV7-2
J: TRBJ1-2
D: .
CDR3: CASTLARDSGFGYTF
DNA: TGTGCCAGCACTCTAGCTCGGGATAGCGGATTTGGCTACACCTTC

size: .
V: TRBV19
J: TRBJ1-5
D: .
CDR3: CASRIVATSLSNQPQHF
DNA: TGTGCCAGTAGGATAGTGGCCACAAGCCTAAGCAATCAGCCCCAGCATTTT

size: once
V: TRBV20-1
J: TRBJ2-7
D: .
CDR3: CSARDSGTNTYEQYF
DNA: TGCAGTGCTAGAGACTCCGGGACAAATACCTACGAGCAGTACTTC

size: .
V: TRBV2
J: TRBJ1-5
D: TRBD1
CDR3: CASVDRAQPQHF
DNA: TGTGCCAGCGTGGACAGGGCCCAGCCCCAGCATTTT

size: .
V: TRBV7-3
J: TRBJ2-2
D: .
CDR3: CASSFGGMANTGELFF
DNA: TGTGCCAGCAGTTTTGGAGGGATGGCGAACACCGGGGAGCTGTTTTTT

size: many
V: TRBV24-1
J: TRBJ2-2
D: .
CDR3: CATSDPSSGELFF
DNA: TGTGCCACCAGTGATCCCTCGTCCGGGGAGCTGTTTTTT

size: few
V: TRBV19
J: TRBJ1-2
D: .
CDR3: CATRRVGYGYTF
DNA: TGTGCCACCCGACGGGTTGGCTATGGCTACACCTTC

size: .
V: TRBV29-1
J: TRBJ1-1
D: TRBD1
CDR3: CSAGTGGTEAFF
DNA: TGCAGCGCCGGGACAGGGGGCACTGAAGCTTTCTTT

size: .
V: TRBV7-2
J: TRBJ2-5
D: TRBD1
CDR3: CASSMTGVATQYF
DNA: TGTGCCAGCAGCATGACAGGGGTGGCGACCCAGTACTTC

size: few
V: TRBV19
J: TRBJ2-2
D: .
CDR3: CASSIRDSAGELFF
DNA: TGTGCCAGTAGTATCCGGGATTCGGCCGGGGAGCTGTTTTTT

size: .
V: TRBV5-4
J: TRBJ1-1
D: TRBD1
CDR3: CASSSRQGAGTEAFF
DNA: TGTGCCAGCAGCTCTAGACAGGGGGCGGGCACTGAAGCTTTCTTT

size: few
V: TRBV12-3/TRBV12-4
J: TRBJ1-4
D: .
CDR3: CASSFTGTKSEKLFF
DNA: TGTGCCAGCAGTTTTACAGGGACAAAAAGTGAAAAACTGTTTTTT